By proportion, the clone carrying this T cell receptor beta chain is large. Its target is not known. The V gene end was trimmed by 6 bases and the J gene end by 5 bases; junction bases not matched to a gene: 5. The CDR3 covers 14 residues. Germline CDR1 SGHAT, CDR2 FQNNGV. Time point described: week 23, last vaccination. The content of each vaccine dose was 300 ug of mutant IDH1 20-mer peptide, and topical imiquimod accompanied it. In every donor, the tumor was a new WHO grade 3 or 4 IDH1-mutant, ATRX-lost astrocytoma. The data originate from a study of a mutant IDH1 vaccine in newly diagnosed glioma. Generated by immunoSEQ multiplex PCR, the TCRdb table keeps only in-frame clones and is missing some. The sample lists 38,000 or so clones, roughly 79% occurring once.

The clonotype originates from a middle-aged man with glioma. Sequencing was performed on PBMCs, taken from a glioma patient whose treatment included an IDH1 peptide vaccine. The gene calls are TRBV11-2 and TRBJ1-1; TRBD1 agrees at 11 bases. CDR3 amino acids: CASRGTGGQTEAFF. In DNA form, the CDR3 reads TGTGCCAGCAGAGGGACAGGGGGTCAGACTGAAGCTTTCTTT.